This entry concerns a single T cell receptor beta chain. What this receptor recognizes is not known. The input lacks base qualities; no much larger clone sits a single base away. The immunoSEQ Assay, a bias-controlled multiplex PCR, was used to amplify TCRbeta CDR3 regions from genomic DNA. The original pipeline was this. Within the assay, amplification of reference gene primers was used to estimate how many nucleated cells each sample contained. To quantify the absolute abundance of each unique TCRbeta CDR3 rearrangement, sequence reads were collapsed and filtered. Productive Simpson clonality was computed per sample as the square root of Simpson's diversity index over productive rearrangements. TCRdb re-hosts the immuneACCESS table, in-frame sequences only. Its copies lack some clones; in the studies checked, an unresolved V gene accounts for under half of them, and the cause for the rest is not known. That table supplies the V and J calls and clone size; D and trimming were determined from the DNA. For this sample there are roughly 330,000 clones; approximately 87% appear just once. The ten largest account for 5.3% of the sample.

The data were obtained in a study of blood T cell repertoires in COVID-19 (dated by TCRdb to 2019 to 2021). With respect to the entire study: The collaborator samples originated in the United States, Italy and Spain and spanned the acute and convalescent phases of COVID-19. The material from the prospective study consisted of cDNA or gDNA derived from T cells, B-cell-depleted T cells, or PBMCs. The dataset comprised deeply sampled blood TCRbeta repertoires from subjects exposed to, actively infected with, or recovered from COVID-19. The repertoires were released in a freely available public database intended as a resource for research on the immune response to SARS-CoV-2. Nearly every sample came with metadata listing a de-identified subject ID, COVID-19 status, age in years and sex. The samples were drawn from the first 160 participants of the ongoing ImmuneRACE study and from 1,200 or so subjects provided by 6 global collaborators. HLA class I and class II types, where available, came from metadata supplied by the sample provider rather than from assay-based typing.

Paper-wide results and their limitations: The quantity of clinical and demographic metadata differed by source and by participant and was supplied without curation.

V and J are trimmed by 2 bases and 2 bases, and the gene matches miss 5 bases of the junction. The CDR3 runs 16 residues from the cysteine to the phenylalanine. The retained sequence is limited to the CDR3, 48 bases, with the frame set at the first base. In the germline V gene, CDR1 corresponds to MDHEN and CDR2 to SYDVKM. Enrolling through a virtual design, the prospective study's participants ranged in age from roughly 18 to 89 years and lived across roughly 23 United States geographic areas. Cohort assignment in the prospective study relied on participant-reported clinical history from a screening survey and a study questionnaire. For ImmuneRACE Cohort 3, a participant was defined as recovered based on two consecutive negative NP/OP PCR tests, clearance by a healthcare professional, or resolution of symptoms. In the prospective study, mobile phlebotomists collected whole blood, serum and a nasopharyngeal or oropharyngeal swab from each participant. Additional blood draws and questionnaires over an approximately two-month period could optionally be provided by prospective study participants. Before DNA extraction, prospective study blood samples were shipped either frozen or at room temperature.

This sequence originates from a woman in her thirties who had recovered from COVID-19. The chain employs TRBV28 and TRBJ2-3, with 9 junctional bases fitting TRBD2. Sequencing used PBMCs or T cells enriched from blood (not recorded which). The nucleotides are TGTGCCAGCAGTTTACGGGCTAGCGGGGACACAGATACGCAGTATTTT. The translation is CASSLRASGDTDTQYF. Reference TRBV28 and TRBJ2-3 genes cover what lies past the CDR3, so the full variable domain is DVKVTQSSRYLVKRTGEKVFLECVQDMDHENMFWYRQDPGLGLRLIYFSYDVKMKEKGDIPEGYSVSREKKERFSLILESASTNQTSMYLCASSLRASGDTDTQYFGPGTRLTVL.